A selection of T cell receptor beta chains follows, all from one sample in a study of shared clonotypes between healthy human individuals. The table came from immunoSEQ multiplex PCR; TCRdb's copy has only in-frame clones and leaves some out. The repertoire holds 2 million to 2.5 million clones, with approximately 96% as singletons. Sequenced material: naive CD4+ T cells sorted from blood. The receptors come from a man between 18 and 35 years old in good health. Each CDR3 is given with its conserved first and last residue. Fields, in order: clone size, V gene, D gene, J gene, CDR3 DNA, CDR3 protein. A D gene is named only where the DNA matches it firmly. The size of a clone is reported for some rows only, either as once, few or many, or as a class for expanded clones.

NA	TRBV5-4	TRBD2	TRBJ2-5	TGTGCCAGCACCGAGGGACTAGCGGGAGAGACCCAGTACTTC	CASTEGLAGETQYF
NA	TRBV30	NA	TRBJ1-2	TGTGCCTGGAGACAGGGAGGTCCAAACTATGGCTACACCTTC	CAWRQGGPNYGYTF
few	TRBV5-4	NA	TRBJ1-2	TGTGCCAGCAGCTTGAATCTGGGAGATGGCTACACCTTC	CASSLNLGDGYTF
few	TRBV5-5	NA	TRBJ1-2	TGTGCCAGCAGCCCCGACACTGGCTATGGCTACACCTTC	CASSPDTGYGYTF
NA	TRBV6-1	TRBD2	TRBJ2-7	TGTGCCAGCAGGAGCGGGGCTTACTACGAGCAGTACTTC	CASRSGAYYEQYF
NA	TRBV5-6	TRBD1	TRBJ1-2	TGTGCCAGCAACGACAGGGGGCCTGGCTACACCTTC	CASNDRGPGYTF
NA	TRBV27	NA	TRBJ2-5	TGTGCCAGCAGCACCCGCCCGGGGGAGACCCAGTACTTC	CASSTRPGETQYF
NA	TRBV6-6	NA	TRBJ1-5	TGTGCCAGCAGTTATAACTGGGAACCCAATCAGCCCCAGCATTTT	CASSYNWEPNQPQHF
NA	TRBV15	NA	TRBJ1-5	TGTGCCACCAGCAGAGATCGGGGGAAAGATCAGCCCCAGCATTTT	CATSRDRGKDQPQHF
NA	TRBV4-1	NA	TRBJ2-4	TGCGCCAGCAGCCCCTCTCCCGGGGGAACCAAAAACATTCAGTACTTC	CASSPSPGGTKNIQYF
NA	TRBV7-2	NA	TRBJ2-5	TGTGCCAGCAGCTCTCGGGGCATCGAGGTTGAGACCCAGTACTTC	CASSSRGIEVETQYF
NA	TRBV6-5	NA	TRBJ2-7	TGTGCCAGCAGTCCCCGAGACCAGGACTACGAGCAGTACTTC	CASSPRDQDYEQYF
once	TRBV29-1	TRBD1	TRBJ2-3	TGCAGCGTTCGGCTTTTAGGGGGCGATACGCAGTATTTT	CSVRLLGGDTQYF
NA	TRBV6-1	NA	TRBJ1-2	TGTGCCAGCAGTGAAGCGGGCGGGGCCTGGGATGGCTACACCTTC	CASSEAGGAWDGYTF
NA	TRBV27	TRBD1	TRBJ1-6	TGTGCCAGCAGTTTAACGCGGACAGGGGTTTCACCCCTCCACTTT	CASSLTRTGVSPLHF
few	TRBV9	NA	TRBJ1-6	TGTGCCAGCAGCGTATCACAGTATAATTCACCCCTCCACTTT	CASSVSQYNSPLHF
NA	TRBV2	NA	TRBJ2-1	TGTGCCAGCAAGCTTTCGGCTGAGCAGTTCTTC	CASKLSAEQFF
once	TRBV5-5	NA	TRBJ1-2	TGTGCCAGCAGCCCCGGCACAGGGACTGGCTACACCTTC	CASSPGTGTGYTF
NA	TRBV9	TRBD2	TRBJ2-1	TGTGCCAGCAGCGCGTTTAGCGGGAGGATTATGAATGAGCAGTTCTTC	CASSAFSGRIMNEQFF
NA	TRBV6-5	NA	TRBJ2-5	TGTGCCAGCAGTTACGGGACTCCCAGCGTAGCGACCCAGTACTTC	CASSYGTPSVATQYF
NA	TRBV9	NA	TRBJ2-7	TGTGCCAGCAGCTTGGGTTGGTGGGAGCGAGACGAGCAGTACTTC	CASSLGWWERDEQYF
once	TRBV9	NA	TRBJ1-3	TGTGCCAGCAGCGTAACTGGGGGCTTGAGGGACTCTGGAAACACCATATATTTT	CASSVTGGLRDSGNTIYF
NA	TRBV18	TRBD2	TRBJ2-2	TGTGCCAGCTCACCCCCCCAGCGGGGGGACACCGGGGAGCTGTTTTTT	CASSPPQRGDTGELFF
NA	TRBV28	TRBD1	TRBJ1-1	TGTGCCATCTCTTCAGGGGGGAACCCCCGGGAAGCTTTCTTT	CAISSGGNPREAFF
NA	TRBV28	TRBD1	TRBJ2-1	TGTGCCAGCGGATCTCAGGGGGCTTCGTACAATGAGCAGTTCTTC	CASGSQGASYNEQFF
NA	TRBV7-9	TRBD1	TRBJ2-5	TGTGCCAGCAGCTGGAGACAGGGGATCTCAGAGACCCAGTACTTC	CASSWRQGISETQYF
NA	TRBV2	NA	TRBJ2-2	TGTGCCAGCAGTGCCGACTCAAACACCGGGGAGCTGTTTTTT	CASSADSNTGELFF
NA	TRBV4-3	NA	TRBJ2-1	TGCGCCAGCAGCCAAGATTCTCTAGCCACGAATGAGCAGTTCTTC	CASSQDSLATNEQFF
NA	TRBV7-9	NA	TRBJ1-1	TGTGCCAGCAGCTTATTAGGGCAGAACACTGAAGCTTTCTTT	CASSLLGQNTEAFF
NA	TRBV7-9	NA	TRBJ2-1	TGTGCCAGCAGCTCCGAGAGGCGGCCTGGCGAGCAGTTCTTC	CASSSERRPGEQFF
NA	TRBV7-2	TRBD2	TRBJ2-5	TGTGCCAGCAGCCAGACTAGCGGGAAAGAGACCCAGTACTTC	CASSQTSGKETQYF
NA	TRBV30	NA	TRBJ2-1	TGTGCCTGGAGTGTACGTCGGGCACCAACCTACAATGAGCAGTTCTTC	CAWSVRRAPTYNEQFF
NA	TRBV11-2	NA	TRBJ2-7	TGTGCCAGCAGCTCAACGACCCGGGGGGCCAACGAGCAGTACTTC	CASSSTTRGANEQYF
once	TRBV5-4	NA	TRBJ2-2	TGTGCCAGCACCTTAGGGGAAGCCGGGGAGCTGTTTTTT	CASTLGEAGELFF
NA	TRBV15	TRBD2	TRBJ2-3	TGTGCCACCAGCAGACTAGCGGCGGCCGCAGATACGCAGTATTTT	CATSRLAAAADTQYF
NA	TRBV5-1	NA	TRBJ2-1	TGCGCCAGCAGCTTTTCACAGCTCTACAATGAGCAGTTCTTC	CASSFSQLYNEQFF
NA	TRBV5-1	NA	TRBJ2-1	TGCGCCAGCAGCCAAGACACGGGGGCCATCGTGTTCGATGAGCAGTTCTTC	CASSQDTGAIVFDEQFF
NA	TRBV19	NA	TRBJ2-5	TGTGCCAGTAGTTTTCTGGGGGGCGCAAAAGAGACCCAGTACTTC	CASSFLGGAKETQYF
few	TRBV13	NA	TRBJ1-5	TGTGCCAGCAGTTCTCCCACGGATAGCAATCAGCCCCAGCATTTT	CASSSPTDSNQPQHF
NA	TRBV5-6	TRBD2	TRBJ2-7	TGTGCCAGCAGCTTGGCCGGTCGGGAGGGCTACGAGCAGTACTTC	CASSLAGREGYEQYF
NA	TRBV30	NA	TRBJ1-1	TGTGCCTGGAGGGTGAACGTAGGTGAAGCTTTCTTT	CAWRVNVGEAFF
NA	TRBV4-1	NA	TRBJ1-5	TGCGCCAGCAGTTCAAGGGGCAATCAGCCCCAGCATTTT	CASSSRGNQPQHF